This TCR beta chain was recorded in a study of CD8 T cells in Susac syndrome. Broader study findings: The relatively small number of individuals in the TCR sequencing and HLA analysis was acknowledged by the study.

Blood CD8+ and CD4+ T cells underwent high-throughput TCR beta sequencing. RNA in amounts of roughly 0.5 to 1 ug was reverse transcribed with random hexamers. By means of immunoSEQ multiplex PCR, TCR beta CDR3 spanning 54 Vbeta and 13 Jbeta underwent amplification. TCRdb redid the calling of the immunoSEQ multiplex PCR reads with MiXCR, one entry per CDR3 protein. This sample has about 80,000 distinct CDR3 sequences, with just under 95% found just once. This clonotype was seen only a few times. The antigen is undetermined. The V gene lost 2 bases and the J gene lost 4 bases, with 6 bases spanning the gap. CDR3 size: 12 residues. From germline, CDR1 is MDHEN and CDR2 SYDVKM.

Sequenced material: CD8+ T cells from PBMCs. This clonotype was sampled from a human donor in good health. This chain uses TRBV28 with TRBJ2-7, with no clear D. The CDR3 bases are TGTGCCAGCAGTTTAGGATTATACGAGCAGTACTTC. Protein: CASSLGLYEQYF.